This T cell receptor (beta chain) comes out of a study of OX40 agonist ivuxolimab in advanced cancers. Context from the whole study: The costimulatory receptor OX40 (CD134) was targeted by ivuxolimab, a fully human IgG2 agonistic monoclonal antibody. Partial responses occurred in three dose-escalation patients: two with cutaneous melanoma and one with hepatocellular carcinoma. In the dose-escalation cohort, nearly 85% of patients were male, and the mean age was 60 years with a range of about 23 to 79. The purpose of peripheral TCRbeta sequencing was to test whether ivuxolimab changed TCR sequence diversity and led to clonal T-cell expansion. The paper describes the monotherapy dose-escalation part (N ≈ 51 patients) of the phase I trial of ivuxolimab. Of the approximately 54 dose-escalation patients, hepatocellular carcinoma was present in some 19, melanoma in approximately 15, renal cell carcinoma in 9 and head and neck cancer in 9. Intravenous ivuxolimab was administered to patients every 2 weeks at six dose levels: 0.01, 0.1, 0.3, 1.5, 3 and 10 mg/kg. Patients were allowed to have had prior anti-PD-1, anti-PD-L1 or anti-CTLA-4 therapy, and 30% to 40% of the dose-escalation patients had been treated with checkpoint inhibitors.

For CDR1 and CDR2, the germline V gene lists SGHTA and FQGTGA. CDR3 length: 15 amino acids, cysteine to phenylalanine. The CDR3 DNA has 45 bases and is translated from base 1. V is pared back by 2 bases and J by 0 bases, with 5 bases lying between the germline termini. Turning to this clone: Its antigen remains unidentified. No qualities accompany the bases; no much larger clone lies one base away.

The trial excluded patients who had a history of autoimmune disease or were on systemic immunosuppression. Peripheral blood for TCR sequencing was drawn from every dose cohort at baseline, at cycle 4 day 1 and at cycle 7 day 1. Samples came from an open-label, multicenter, first-in-human phase I dose-escalation trial of ivuxolimab. Adults with locally advanced or metastatic head and neck squamous cell, hepatocellular, melanoma or renal cell carcinoma were enrolled in the trial. Before TCR sequencing, CD4+ T cells and CD8+ T cells from peripheral blood were sorted into separate populations. Overall study outcomes, separate from this receptor: At doses of 0.1 to 3.0 mg/kg, clonal expansion of both CD4+ and CD8+ T cells in blood was seen between baseline and week 6. In partial responders in the 0.1-3.0 mg/kg groups, normalized peripheral clonal expansion was found to be among the lowest, especially among CD8+ T cells. Antigen specificity was not determined for the clonally expanded peripheral T cells. Low levels of normalized T-cell clonal expansion were also seen in some patients who did not respond. After ivuxolimab, expanded clones were on average more numerous among CD8+ T cells than among CD4+ T cells.

Genomic DNA was extracted from sorted cells for sequencing of the TCRbeta CDR3 region. The immunoSEQ Assay was used to sequence the TCRbeta CDR3 regions. The immuneACCESS repertoire file appears here via TCRdb, limited to in-frame rearrangements. These files lack a portion of the clones; in checked studies, under half of the deficit traces to unresolved V genes, and the cause of the others is not known. This sample lists more than 40,000 clones; 88% were detected once. Together, the top ten hold less than 4% of the sample. Recombination linked TRBV7-3 to TRBJ1-6; TRBD1 is possibly the D segment (5 matching bases). The TCR was taken from an adult with an advanced solid tumor such as melanoma, head and neck, liver or kidney cancer. The sample here was CD4+ or CD8+ T cells sorted from blood, taken in a trial of the OX40 agonist ivuxolimab. The bases are TGTGCCAGCAGCTTACAGGGCTCCTATAATTCACCCCTCCACTTT. Translation gives CASSLQGSYNSPLHF.